These 10 T cell receptor beta chains came from one sample sequenced in a study of response to subunit inactivated influenza vaccine. TCRdb itself ran the RT-PCR reads through MiXCR, one entry per CDR3 protein. In the table there are 700,000 to 800,000 distinct CDR3 sequences, about 18% of which are singletons. The specimen comprised PBMCs from blood, sampled more than 4 days after vaccination. These receptors originate from a man aged 50-59 years who received an inactivated influenza vaccine.

There are a few counts of this clonotype. The chain carries TRBV24-1 and TRBJ2-1, with TRBD1 identical over 7 bases. The CDR3 has 13 residues. Germline-derived CDR1 and CDR2 are KGHDR and SFDVKD. V lost 3 bases and J lost 9; bases outside the gene matches: 4. CDR3 DNA sequence: TGTGCCACCAGTGATGCCTGGGACAGTGAGCAGTTCTTC. It codes for CATSDAWDSEQFF.

This clonotype turned up a few times. The chain links TRBV7-8 to TRBJ2-3, with D unclear. Germline loops: CDR1 SGHVS, CDR2 FQNEAQ. The V gene lost 3 bases and the J gene lost 6 bases, with 13 bases spanning the gap. CDR3 length: 14 amino acids. The CDR3 reads CASSFTRHWDTQYF. The CDR3 DNA is TGTGCCAGCAGCTTTACTCGGCATTGGGATACGCAGTATTTT.

This clonotype turned up a few times. The chain combines TRBV10-3 with TRBJ2-3; D call uncertain. Per the germline V gene, CDR1 is ENHRY and CDR2 is SYGVKD. The CDR3 covers 15 residues. V was clipped by 10 bases and J by 0 bases, with 17 bases between them. CDR3 sequence: CASRRTEVSTDTQYF. CDR3 DNA: TGTGCCAGCCGTCGTACCGAGGTTAGCACAGATACGCAGTATTTT.

The V gene is TRBV10-3, the J gene TRBJ2-3; D unresolved. The CDR3 totals 13 residues. CDR1 and CDR2 (germline): ENHRY, SYGVKD. V was trimmed by 4 bases and J by 6 bases, leaving 11 bases between them. The CDR3 loop reads CAISGMESDTQYF. DNA of the CDR3: TGTGCCATCAGTGGAATGGAATCGGATACGCAGTATTTT.

This clonotype was observed a few times. The rearrangement uses TRBV5-1 and TRBJ2-5; 9 bases are a match to TRBD1. This CDR3 is built from 15 residues. Germline values: CDR1 SGHRS, CDR2 YFSETQ. V dropped 4 bases and J dropped 2; count of bases not matched to a gene: 6. The CDR3 DNA reads as TGCGCCAGCAGCCTAGGGACAGGGAAGCAAGAGACCCAGTACTTC. Protein sequence: CASSLGTGKQETQYF.

The V call is TRBV4-1, the J call TRBJ2-7, with TRBD1 matching 7 bases. The V and J ends lost 4 bases and 3 bases, in that order; junction bases with no gene match: 12. Germline assignment: CDR1 MGHRA and CDR2 YSYEKL. This CDR3 comprises 16 residues. For the CDR3, the DNA is TGCGCCAGCAGCCCAGTTTCCGGGACAGAGGGCTACGAGCAGTACTTC. Translation: CASSPVSGTEGYEQYF.

This chain links TRBV29-1 with TRBJ2-3; D remains unclear. The CDR3 runs to 13 residues. V lost 7 bases and J lost 0, with 11 bases in between. Germline V CDR1 and CDR2: SQVTM, ANQGSEA. CDR3 nucleotide sequence: TGCAGCGGCTCCCCTTCTAGCACAGATACGCAGTATTTT. Protein sequence: CSGSPSSTDTQYF.

This clonotype was counted a few times. The rearrangement links TRBV7-2 to TRBJ2-1, with 8 bases that match TRBD2. With 6 bases clipped from V and 1 base from J, the junction kept 5 bases outside the gene matches. The germline V gene encodes CDR1 SGHTA and CDR2 FQGNSA. The CDR3 is 15 amino acids. The CDR3 loop is CASRVAGTSYNEQFF. In DNA, the CDR3 is TGTGCCAGCAGGGTAGCGGGGACGTCCTACAATGAGCAGTTCTTC.

There are many counts of this clonotype. The rearrangement links TRBV4-3 to TRBJ2-4, with 9 bases lining up with TRBD1. The CDR3 runs 15 residues. Germline lookup yields CDR1 LGHNA and CDR2 YSLEER. The trim removed 3 bases at V and 6 bases at J, leaving 6 bases unmatched. CDR3 nucleotides: TGCGCCAGCAGCCACCAACAGGGGGCAGGAAACATTCAGTACTTC. Translated: CASSHQQGAGNIQYF.

A few counts support this clonotype. The rearrangement uses TRBV28 and TRBJ2-7; D might be TRBD1 (5 bases). Germline V gene lookup returns CDR1 MDHEN and CDR2 SYDVKM. V was pared by 6 bases and J by 0 bases, with 12 bases between. The CDR3 totals 14 residues. The CDR3 reads CASSPQDSSYEQYF. As DNA, the CDR3 is TGTGCCAGCAGCCCCCAAGACAGCTCCTACGAGCAGTACTTC.